The following is a T cell receptor (beta chain) sequence with its context. The CDR3 runs 14 residues. Per the germline V gene, CDR1 is SNHLY and CDR2 is FYNNEI. V was pared by 8 bases and J by 4 bases, with 10 bases of the junction left unmatched. This record comes from a study of blood T cell repertoires in COVID-19. Study-level information: The cDNA or gDNA used as material had been derived from T cells, B-cell-depleted T cells, or PBMCs.

The assay was immunoSEQ multiplex PCR, and TCRdb's table has in-frame clones only and misses some. The top ten hold approximately 10% of the sample, which has about 52,000 clones, roughly 91% seen once. The rearrangement uses TRBV2 and TRBJ1-2; 7 bases match TRBD1. The receptor's source is a man older than 75 with active or convalescent COVID-19. The sequenced material came from peripheral blood. The CDR3 loop is CASYRDSYSYGYTF. The CDR3 DNA is TGTGCCAGCTACCGGGACAGCTATTCCTATGGCTACACCTTC.